The source of this TCR beta chain is a study of Ad26.COV2.S vaccination and SARS-CoV-2 variants. Study-level information: A participant enrolled in the COV1001 Ad26.COV2.S trial arm provided the sample. By the intramuscular route, Ad26.COV2.S was given once, or twice 56 days apart.

Treatment noted: some 20 received Ad26.COV2.S at low or high dose, single or two shots; about five received placebo; per-sample allocation not given. Sampling was performed 63 days after the first vaccine or placebo injection. Profiling relied on immunoSEQ multiplex PCR, and the TCRdb table lists in-frame clones only, not all of them. The data contain about 320,000 clones, roughly nine tenths of them singletons. The CDR3 sequence is 15 residues long. Germline CDR1 reads MNHEY; CDR2 reads SVGAGI. Trimming took off 2 bases at V and 6 bases at J, with 16 bases between the two ends. The material was peripheral blood, obtained in a trial of Ad26.COV2.S vaccine versus placebo. This clonotype was sampled from a person between 18 and 65 years old who received the Ad26.COV2.S COVID-19 vaccine or a placebo. The chain uses TRBV6-5 and TRBJ1-2, with D perhaps TRBD1 (5 bases). As DNA, the CDR3 is TGTGCCAGCAGTTACCTCCAATGGGACCGGGATGGCTACACCTTC. This gives the protein CASSYLQWDRDGYTF.